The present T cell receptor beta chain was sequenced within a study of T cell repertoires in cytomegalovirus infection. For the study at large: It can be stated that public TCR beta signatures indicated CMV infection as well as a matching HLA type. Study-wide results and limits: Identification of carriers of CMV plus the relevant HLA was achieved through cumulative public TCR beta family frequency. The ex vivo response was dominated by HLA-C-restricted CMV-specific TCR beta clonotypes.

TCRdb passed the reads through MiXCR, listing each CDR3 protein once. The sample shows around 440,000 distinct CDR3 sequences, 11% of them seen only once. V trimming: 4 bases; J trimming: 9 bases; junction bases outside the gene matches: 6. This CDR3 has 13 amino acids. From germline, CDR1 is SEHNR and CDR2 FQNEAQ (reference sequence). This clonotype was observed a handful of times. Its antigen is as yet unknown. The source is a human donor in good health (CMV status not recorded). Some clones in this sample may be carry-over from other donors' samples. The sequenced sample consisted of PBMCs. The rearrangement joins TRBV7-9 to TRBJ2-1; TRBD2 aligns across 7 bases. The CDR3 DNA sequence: TGTGCCAGCAGCTCCACTAGCGCGGGTGAGCAGTTCTTC. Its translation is CASSSTSAGEQFF.